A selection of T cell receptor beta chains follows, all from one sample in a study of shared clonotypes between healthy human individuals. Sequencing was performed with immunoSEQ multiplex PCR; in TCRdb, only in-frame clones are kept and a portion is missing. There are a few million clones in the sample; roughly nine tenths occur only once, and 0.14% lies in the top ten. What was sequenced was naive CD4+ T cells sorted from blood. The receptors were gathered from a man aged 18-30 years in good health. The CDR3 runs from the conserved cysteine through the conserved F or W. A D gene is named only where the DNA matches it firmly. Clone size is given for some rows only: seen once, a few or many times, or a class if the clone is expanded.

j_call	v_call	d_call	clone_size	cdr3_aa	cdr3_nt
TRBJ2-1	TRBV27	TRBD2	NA	CASSFPRASGSGEQFF	TGTGCCAGCAGTTTCCCCCGGGCTAGCGGGAGTGGTGAGCAGTTCTTC
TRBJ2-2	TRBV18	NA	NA	CASLVLSELFF	TGTGCCAGCTTGGTCCTGTCGGAGCTGTTTTTT
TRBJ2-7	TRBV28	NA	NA	CASSPRNEQYF	TGTGCCAGCAGTCCGAGAAACGAGCAGTACTTC
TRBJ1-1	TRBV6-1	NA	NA	CASSGQAFNTEAFF	TGTGCCAGCAGTGGACAGGCTTTCAACACTGAAGCTTTCTTT
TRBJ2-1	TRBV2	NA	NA	CASSELRGSNEQFF	TGTGCCAGCAGTGAATTGAGAGGGTCCAATGAGCAGTTCTTC
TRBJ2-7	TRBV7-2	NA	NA	CASSHPIPGEQYF	TGTGCCAGCAGCCATCCTATCCCCGGCGAGCAGTACTTC
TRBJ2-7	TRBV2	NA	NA	CASSAVGGRGEQYF	TGTGCCAGCAGTGCGGTCGGGGGGCGAGGCGAGCAGTACTTC
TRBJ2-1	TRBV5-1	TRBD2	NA	CASSPGTSGYNEQFF	TGCGCCAGCAGCCCGGGGACTAGCGGGTACAATGAGCAGTTCTTC
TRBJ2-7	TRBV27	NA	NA	CATQRTPRTYEQYF	TGTGCCACCCAGAGGACTCCAAGAACCTACGAGCAGTACTTC
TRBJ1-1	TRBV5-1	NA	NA	CASSLGTANTEAFF	TGCGCCAGCAGCCTAGGGACGGCGAACACTGAAGCTTTCTTT
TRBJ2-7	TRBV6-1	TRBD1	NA	CASSVQGVYEQYF	TGTGCCAGCAGTGTACAGGGGGTTTACGAGCAGTACTTC
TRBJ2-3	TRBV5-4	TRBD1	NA	CASSLGQGATDTQYF	TGTGCCAGCAGCTTAGGACAGGGGGCAACAGATACGCAGTATTTT
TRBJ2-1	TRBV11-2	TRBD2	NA	CASSFLAGVSNEQFF	TGTGCCAGCAGCTTTTTAGCGGGAGTCTCGAATGAGCAGTTCTTC
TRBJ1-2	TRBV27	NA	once	CASSLSMGSGYGYTF	TGTGCCAGCAGTTTATCGATGGGTTCGGGCTATGGCTACACCTTC
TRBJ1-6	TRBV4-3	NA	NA	CASSQDVLSPLHF	TGCGCCAGCAGCCAAGATGTGTTATCACCCCTCCACTTT
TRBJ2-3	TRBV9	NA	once	CASSAGGAWRTDTQYF	TGTGCCAGCAGCGCAGGGGGGGCCTGGAGGACAGATACGCAGTATTTT
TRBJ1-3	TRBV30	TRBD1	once	CAWSKRVGQAGNTIYF	TGTGCCTGGAGTAAAAGGGTCGGACAGGCTGGAAACACCATATATTTT
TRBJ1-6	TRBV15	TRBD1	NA	CATSRVSPSTGGNSPLHF	TGTGCCACCAGCAGAGTTTCCCCCTCGACAGGGGGTAATTCACCCCTCCACTTT
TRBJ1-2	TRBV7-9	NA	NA	CASSRGWGANYGYTF	TGTGCCAGCAGCCGCGGCTGGGGGGCGAACTATGGCTACACCTTC
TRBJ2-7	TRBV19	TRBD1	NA	CASSAFQGAILHEQYF	TGTGCCAGTAGTGCCTTCCAGGGGGCTATACTCCACGAGCAGTACTTC
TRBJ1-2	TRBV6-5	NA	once	CASRKTGQNYGYTF	TGTGCCAGCAGAAAGACAGGACAGAACTATGGCTACACCTTC
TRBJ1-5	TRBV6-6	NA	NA	CASSVLSNQPQHF	TGTGCCAGCAGTGTCCTTAGCAATCAGCCCCAGCATTTT
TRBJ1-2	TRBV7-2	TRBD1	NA	CASSLVEGARGYTF	TGTGCCAGCAGCTTAGTGGAGGGGGCAAGGGGCTACACCTTC
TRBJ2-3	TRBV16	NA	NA	CASSQNPVSTDTQYF	TGTGCCAGCAGCCAAAACCCGGTCTCCACAGATACGCAGTATTTT
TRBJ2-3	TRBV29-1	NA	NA	CSVEVQFADTQYF	TGCAGCGTTGAAGTTCAGTTCGCAGATACGCAGTATTTT
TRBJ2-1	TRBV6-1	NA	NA	CASMRAGYNEQFF	TGTGCCAGCATGAGGGCGGGCTACAATGAGCAGTTCTTC
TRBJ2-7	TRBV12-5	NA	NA	CASGLVLKDYYEQYF	TGTGCTAGTGGTTTGGTACTAAAAGATTACTACGAGCAGTACTTC
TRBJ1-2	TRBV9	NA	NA	CASSPRDYGYTF	TGTGCCAGCAGCCCAAGGGATTATGGCTACACCTTC
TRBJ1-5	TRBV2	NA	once	CASSEQGLPNQPQHF	TGTGCCAGCAGTGAACAGGGGTTGCCCAATCAGCCCCAGCATTTT
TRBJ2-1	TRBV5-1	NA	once	CASSLERPYNEQFF	TGCGCCAGCAGCTTGGAGAGGCCATACAATGAGCAGTTCTTC
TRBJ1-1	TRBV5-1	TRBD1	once	CASSFSGQGANEAFF	TGCGCCAGCAGCTTTTCCGGGCAGGGGGCTAATGAAGCTTTCTTT
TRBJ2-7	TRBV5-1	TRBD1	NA	CASSWQGDSPGEQYF	TGCGCCAGCAGCTGGCAGGGGGACAGCCCTGGGGAGCAGTACTTC
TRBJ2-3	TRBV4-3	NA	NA	CASSRGDQPGPGGTDTQYF	TGCGCCAGCAGCCGGGGGGACCAGCCGGGACCAGGGGGCACAGATACGCAGTATTTT
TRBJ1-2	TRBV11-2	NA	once	CASSPGQLGNYGYTF	TGTGCCAGCAGCCCAGGACAGTTAGGGAACTATGGCTACACCTTC
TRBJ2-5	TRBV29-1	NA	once	CSVARGRETQYF	TGCAGCGTTGCCCGGGGGCGAGAGACCCAGTACTTC
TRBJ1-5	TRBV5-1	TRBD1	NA	CASSLETGDQPQHF	TGCGCCAGCAGCTTAGAGACAGGGGACCAGCCCCAGCATTTT
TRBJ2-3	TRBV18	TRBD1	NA	CASSSPTGGGSTDTQYF	TGTGCCAGCTCATCCCCGACAGGGGGAGGGTCCACAGATACGCAGTATTTT
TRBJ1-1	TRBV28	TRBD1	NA	CASSSGQGAHTEAFF	TGTGCCAGCAGTTCCGGACAGGGGGCGCACACTGAAGCTTTCTTT
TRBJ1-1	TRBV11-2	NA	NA	CASSLGRLTGGGTEAFF	TGTGCCAGCAGCTTAGGGAGGTTGACAGGAGGGGGAACTGAAGCTTTCTTT
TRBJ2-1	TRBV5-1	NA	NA	CASSRNNEQFF	TGCGCCAGCAGCCGAAACAATGAGCAGTTCTTC
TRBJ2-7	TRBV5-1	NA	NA	CASSLSGDTSYEQYF	TGCGCCAGCAGCTTATCCGGGGACACCTCCTACGAGCAGTACTTC
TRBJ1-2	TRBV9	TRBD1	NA	CASSPAGQGGGYTF	TGTGCCAGCAGCCCAGCGGGACAGGGGGGTGGCTACACCTTC
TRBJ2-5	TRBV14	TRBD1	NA	CASSQTGGTQYF	TGTGCCAGCAGCCAAACAGGGGGGACCCAGTACTTC
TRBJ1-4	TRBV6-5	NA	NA	CASSYSMLSGTEKLFF	TGTGCCAGCAGTTACTCGATGCTCTCAGGGACCGAAAAACTGTTTTTT
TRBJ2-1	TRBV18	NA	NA	CASSNMASVAEQFF	TGTGCCAGCTCAAACATGGCTAGCGTGGCTGAGCAGTTCTTC
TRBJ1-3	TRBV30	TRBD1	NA	CAWSVGTAGNTIYF	TGTGCCTGGAGTGTAGGGACAGCTGGAAACACCATATATTTT
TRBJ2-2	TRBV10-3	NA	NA	CAISEGVGTGELFF	TGTGCCATCAGTGAAGGGGTAGGGACCGGGGAGCTGTTTTTT
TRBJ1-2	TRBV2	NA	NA	CASLGGNYGYTF	TGTGCCAGCTTGGGCGGGAACTATGGCTACACCTTC
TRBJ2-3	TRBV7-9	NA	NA	CASSFLDTQYF	TGTGCCAGCAGCTTTCTGGATACGCAGTATTTT
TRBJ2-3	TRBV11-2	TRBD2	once	CASSLTGGSSSTDTQYF	TGTGCCAGCAGCTTAACCGGCGGGAGCTCTAGCACAGATACGCAGTATTTT
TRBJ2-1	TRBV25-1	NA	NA	CASSGYEQFF	TGTGCCAGCAGTGGTTATGAGCAGTTCTTC
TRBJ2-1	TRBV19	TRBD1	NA	CASSILETPGQGAYEQFF	TGTGCCAGTAGTATCCTCGAAACCCCGGGACAGGGGGCCTATGAGCAGTTCTTC
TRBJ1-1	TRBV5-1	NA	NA	CASSFFSKVGTEAFF	TGCGCCAGCAGCTTCTTCAGCAAAGTGGGCACTGAAGCTTTCTTT